The 16 T cell receptor beta chains reported below all come from one sample, sequenced in a study of memory CD8 T cells in hepatitis C reinfection. Time point of the sample: late/post reinfection, 12 to 24 weeks after detection. Sorted cells were sequenced directly ex vivo without any in vitro expansion. Libraries were prepared by immunoSEQ multiplex PCR; TCRdb keeps only in-frame clonotypes and omits some of them. This repertoire shows just over 45,000 clones, approximately 89% found once; its top ten account for 0.6% to 0.85%. The sample taken for sequencing was naive CD8+ T cells sorted from blood. The receptor source for this set is a man between 18 and 29 years old with hepatitis C virus infection.

The V call is TRBV6-1, the J call TRBJ2-1; possibly TRBD2 for D (5 bases). CDR3 length equals 10 residues. The germline gives CDR1 MNHNS, CDR2 SASEGT. V was shortened by 7 bases and J by 10 bases, with 8 bases between the two germline ends. CDR3 loop: CASMGVEQFF. The CDR3 DNA reads as TGTGCCAGCATGGGAGTAGAGCAGTTCTTC.

This clone was observed a handful of times. This chain connects TRBV6-6 to TRBJ2-7, with D perhaps TRBD1 (5 bases). There are 12 residues in the CDR3. The V end lost 8 bases, the J end lost 0 bases, and 8 bases lay between the germline ends. Germline lookup yields CDR1 MNHNY and CDR2 SVGAGI (reference sequence). DNA for the CDR3: TGTGCCAGCGGACAAGACTCCTACGAGCAGTACTTC. Its translation is CASGQDSYEQYF.

The rearrangement uses TRBV7-8 and TRBJ2-1; tentatively, D is TRBD1 (6 bases). Trimming took 1 base from V and 9 from J, leaving 7 bases between them. This CDR3 is 12 amino acids long. CDR1 is SGHVS, CDR2 FQNEAQ, per germline. CDR3 bases: TGTGCCAGCAGCTTAGGAGGGGGTGAGCAGTTCTTC. Residues: CASSLGGGEQFF. Supplemented by reference TRBV7-8 and TRBJ2-1, the full variable domain reads GAGVSQSPRYKVAKRGQDVALRCDPISGHVSLFWYQQALGQGPEFLTYFQNEAQLDKSGLPSDRFFAERPEGSVSTLKIQRTQQEDSAVYLCASSLGGGEQFFGPGTRLTVL.

This rearrangement joins TRBV19 to TRBJ2-7; D not certain. The CDR3 contains 13 residues. From germline, CDR1 is LNHDA and CDR2 SQIVND (reference sequence). With 3 bases removed from V and 4 bases from J, the gap between germline ends came to 10 bases. The CDR3, as DNA: TGTGCCAGTAGTATCACAGAACAGTACGAGCAGTACTTC. Protein product: CASSITEQYEQYF.

V usage is TRBV4-2 and J usage is TRBJ2-1; D remains unclear. V lost 4 bases and J 5 bases, leaving 6 bases between the germline ends. Germline V gene sequence: CDR1 LGHNA, CDR2 YNFKEQ. The CDR3 consists of 12 residues. As DNA, the CDR3 is TGTGCCAGCAGCCCTTATAACAATGAGCAGTTCTTC. This codes for CASSPYNNEQFF.

This chain joins TRBV7-8 and TRBJ2-3, with 12 bases lining up with TRBD2. Germline CDR1 is SGHVS and CDR2 is FQNEAQ. With V trimmed by 5 bases and J by 4 bases, 7 bases remained unmatched. The CDR3 is 16 amino acids. The DNA for the CDR3 is TGTGCCAGCAGCGCGACTAGCGGGAGTGTAGCAGATACGCAGTATTTT. Its translation: CASSATSGSVADTQYF.

Here the CDR3 reads CASSPGQGLRYYEQYV. CDR3 sequence (DNA): TGTGCCAGCAGCCCTGGACAGGGGTTGAGGTACTACGAGCAGTACGTC. V is TRBV7-9 and J is TRBJ2-7, with 9 bases that match TRBD1. V shed 5 bases and J 3 bases; nucleotides not matched to a gene: 11. Germline CDR1 and CDR2: SEHNR and FQNEAQ (reference sequence). CDR3 length: 16 residues.

CDR3 sequence (DNA): TGTGCCAGTAGTATCCTACCGGGACAGGGGGACGAAAAACTGTTTTTT. This encodes CASSILPGQGDEKLFF. The J gene is TRBJ1-4, the V gene TRBV19, with TRBD1 matching over 11 bases. The germline V gene has CDR1 LNHDA and CDR2 SQIVND (reference sequence). With V trimmed by 3 bases and J by 8 bases, 8 bases remained unmatched. This CDR3 has 16 residues.

This chain connects TRBV19 to TRBJ2-5; the match to TRBD1 covers 8 bases. TRBJ2-7 matches the DNA end more closely, so the J call is doubtful. Germline lookup yields CDR1 LNHDA and CDR2 SQIVND (reference sequence). The CDR3 runs to 15 residues. In DNA form, the CDR3 reads TGTGCCAGTAGTGCCTGGACAGGGACATCCTACGAGCAGTACTTC. Its translation: CASSAWTGTSYEQYF.

This clone was seen once. The chain carries TRBV6-4 and TRBJ2-3; 8 bases map to TRBD2. Trimming at V came to 3 bases and at J to 1 base, leaving 3 bases not matched to a gene. CDR3 length: 15 residues. CDR1 MRHNA and CDR2 SNTAGT come from the germline V gene. The CDR3 here is CASSEGSGGTDTQYF. As DNA, the CDR3 is TGTGCCAGCAGTGAAGGTAGCGGGGGCACAGATACGCAGTATTTT.

V is TRBV4-1 and J is TRBJ1-2; D possibly corresponds to TRBD1 (5 bases). Trimming stripped 1 base from V and 8 bases from J, with 14 bases between. CDR1 and CDR2 from the germline V gene are MGHRA and YSYEKL. The CDR3 sequence is 14 residues long. CDR3 region: CASSQVGRGVGYTF. Here the CDR3 DNA reads TGCGCCAGCAGCCAAGTAGGCCGGGGGGTCGGCTACACCTTC.

The V and J genes are TRBV27 and TRBJ2-3, with D uncertain. The CDR3 sequence is 14 residues long. V was trimmed by 0 bases and J by 1 base, leaving 5 bases between them. Looked up from germline, CDR1 is MNHEY and CDR2 is SMNVEV (reference sequence). The DNA of the CDR3 is TGTGCCAGCAGTTTATCCCTTGGCACAGATACGCAGTATTTT. Residues: CASSLSLGTDTQYF.

The chain has TRBV6-1 and TRBJ2-1; 10 bases are shared with TRBD2. The V gene's germline CDR1 is MNHNS and CDR2 SASEGT. The CDR3 runs to 15 residues. V was pared by 4 bases and J by 10 bases, with 10 bases of the junction left unmatched. CDR3 loop: CASSARASGGWEQFF. CDR3 sequence (DNA): TGTGCCAGCAGTGCCCGGGCTAGCGGGGGATGGGAGCAGTTCTTC.

The chain employs TRBV29-1 and TRBJ2-7; 9 positions match TRBD2. The V gene end was trimmed by 5 bases and the J gene end by 3 bases; junction bases not matched to a gene: 5. The germline V gene has CDR1 SQVTM and CDR2 ANQGSEA. The CDR3 sequence is 13 residues long. The CDR3 sequence is CSVQVAGDYEQYV. The CDR3 nucleotides are TGCAGCGTTCAGGTAGCGGGGGACTACGAGCAGTACGTC.

This chain joins TRBV5-4 and TRBJ2-1; possibly TRBD2 for D (7 bases). The V end was cut by 1 base, the J end by 6 bases, with 20 bases between. Germline V gene sequence: CDR1 SGHNT, CDR2 YYREEE (reference sequence). The CDR3 extends over 17 amino acids. CDR3 nucleotide sequence: TGTGCCAGCAGCTTGCGTGGGGGGGGTCTAGGGGGCAATGAGCAGTTCTTC. This gives the protein CASSLRGGGLGGNEQFF.

This chain uses TRBV6-5 with TRBJ2-1; TRBD1 agrees at 7 bases. Unmatched junction bases numbered 3, after V lost 2 bases and J lost 2 bases. The CDR3 is 15 residues long. Germline values: CDR1 MNHEY, CDR2 SVGAGI. The CDR3 sequence: CASSYGTVAYNEQFF. CDR3 in DNA: TGTGCCAGCAGTTACGGGACAGTAGCCTACAATGAGCAGTTCTTC.